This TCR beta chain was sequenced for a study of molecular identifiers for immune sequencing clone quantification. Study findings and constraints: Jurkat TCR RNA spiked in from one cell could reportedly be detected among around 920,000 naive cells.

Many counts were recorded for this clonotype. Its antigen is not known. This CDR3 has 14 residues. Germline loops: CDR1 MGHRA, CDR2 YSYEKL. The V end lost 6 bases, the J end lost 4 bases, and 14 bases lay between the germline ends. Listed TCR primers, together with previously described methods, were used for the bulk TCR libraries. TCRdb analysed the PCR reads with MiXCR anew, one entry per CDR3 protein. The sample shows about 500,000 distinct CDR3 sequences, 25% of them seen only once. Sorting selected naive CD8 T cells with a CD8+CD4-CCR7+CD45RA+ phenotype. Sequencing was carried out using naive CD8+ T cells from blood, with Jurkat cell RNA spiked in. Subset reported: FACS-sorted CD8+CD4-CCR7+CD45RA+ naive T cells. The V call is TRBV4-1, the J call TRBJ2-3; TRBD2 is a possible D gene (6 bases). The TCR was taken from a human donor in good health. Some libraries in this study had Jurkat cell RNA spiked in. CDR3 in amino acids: CASSGGMASDTQYF. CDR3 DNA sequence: TGCGCCAGCAGTGGGGGGATGGCTTCAGATACGCAGTATTTT.